The source of this TCR beta chain is a study of control samples from healthy donors and cancer patients. Clones were read by immunoSEQ multiplex PCR, and TCRdb kept only the in-frame ones, dropping some. Of tens of thousands of clones listed, around 94% are singletons. Material: blood. This TCR was recovered from a man between 60 and 75 years old in good health.

CDR3 bases: TGTGCCAGTAGTCCGTATATAGGGCCTGACACTGAGCAGTTCTTC. It is translated as CASSPYIGPDTEQFF. The V call is TRBV19, the J call TRBJ2-1; D unresolved. V shed 5 bases and J shed 9 bases, with 20 bases lying between them. The V gene's germline CDR1 is LNHDA and CDR2 SQIVND (reference sequence). This CDR3 region has 15 residues.